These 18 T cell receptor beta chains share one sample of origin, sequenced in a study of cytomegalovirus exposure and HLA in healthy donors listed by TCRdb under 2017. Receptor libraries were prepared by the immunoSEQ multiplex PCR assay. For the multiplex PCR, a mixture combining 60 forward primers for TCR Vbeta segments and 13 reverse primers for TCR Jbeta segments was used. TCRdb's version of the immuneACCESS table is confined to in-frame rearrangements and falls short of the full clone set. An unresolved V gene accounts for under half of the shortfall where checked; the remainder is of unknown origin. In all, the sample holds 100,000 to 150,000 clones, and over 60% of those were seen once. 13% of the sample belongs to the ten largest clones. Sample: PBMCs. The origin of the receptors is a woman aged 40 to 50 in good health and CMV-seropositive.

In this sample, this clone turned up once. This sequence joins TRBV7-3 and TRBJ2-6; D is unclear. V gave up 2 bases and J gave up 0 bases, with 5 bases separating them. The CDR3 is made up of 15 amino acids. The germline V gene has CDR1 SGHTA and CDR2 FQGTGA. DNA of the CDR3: TGTGCCAGCAGCTTAGGGCCCTCTGGGGCCAACGTCCTGACTTTC. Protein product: CASSLGPSGANVLTF.

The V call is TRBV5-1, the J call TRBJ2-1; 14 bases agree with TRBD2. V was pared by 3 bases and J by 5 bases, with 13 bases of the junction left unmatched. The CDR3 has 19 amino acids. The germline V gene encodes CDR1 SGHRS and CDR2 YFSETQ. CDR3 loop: CASSSVPGTSGSPHNEQFF. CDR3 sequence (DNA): TGCGCCAGCAGCTCGGTACCCGGGACTAGCGGGAGTCCCCACAATGAGCAGTTCTTC.

Written as DNA, the CDR3 is TGTGCCAGCAGCTACCAATCCACCGGGGAGCTGTTTTTT. Translating gives CASSYQSTGELFF. The chain combines TRBV2 with TRBJ2-2, with D unclear. The CDR3 is 13 amino acids. The V gene lost 6 bases and the J gene lost 4 bases, with 9 bases spanning the gap. The germline V gene encodes CDR1 SNHLY and CDR2 FYNNEI.

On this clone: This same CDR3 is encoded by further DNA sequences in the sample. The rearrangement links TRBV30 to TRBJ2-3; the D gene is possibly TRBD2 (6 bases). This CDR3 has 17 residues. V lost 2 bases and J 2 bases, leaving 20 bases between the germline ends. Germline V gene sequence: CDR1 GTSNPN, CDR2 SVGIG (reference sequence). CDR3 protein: CAWSQRGRPPNTDTQYF. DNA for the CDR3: TGTGCCTGGAGTCAACGGGGGAGGCCTCCTAACACAGATACGCAGTATTTT.

In nucleotides, the CDR3 is TGTGCCAGCAGTTTATCTTGGACAGGGCGGACAGATACGCAGTATTTT. As protein: CASSLSWTGRTDTQYF. The V and J genes are TRBV27 and TRBJ2-3; 8 nucleotides agree with TRBD1. CDR1 and CDR2 (germline): MNHEY, SMNVEV (reference sequence). There are 16 residues in the CDR3. J was trimmed by 3 bases and V by 0 bases; bases with no gene match: 5.

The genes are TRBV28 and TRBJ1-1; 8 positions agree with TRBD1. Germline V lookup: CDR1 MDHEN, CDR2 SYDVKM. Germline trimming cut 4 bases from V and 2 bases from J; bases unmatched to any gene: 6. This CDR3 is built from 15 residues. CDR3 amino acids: CASSSGGAVNTEAFF. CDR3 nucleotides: TGTGCCAGCAGTTCAGGGGGCGCAGTAAACACTGAAGCTTTCTTT. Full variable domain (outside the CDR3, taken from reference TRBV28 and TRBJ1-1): DVKVTQSSRYLVKRTGEKVFLECVQDMDHENMFWYRQDPGLGLRLIYFSYDVKMKEKGDIPEGYSVSREKKERFSLILESASTNQTSMYLCASSSGGAVNTEAFFGQGTRLTVV.

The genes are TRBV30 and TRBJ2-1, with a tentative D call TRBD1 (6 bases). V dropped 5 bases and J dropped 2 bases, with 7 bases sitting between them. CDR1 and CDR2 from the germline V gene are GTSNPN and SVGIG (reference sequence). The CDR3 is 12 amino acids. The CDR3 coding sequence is TGTGCCTGGGGGGGCACCTACAATGAGCAGTTCTTC. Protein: CAWGGTYNEQFF.

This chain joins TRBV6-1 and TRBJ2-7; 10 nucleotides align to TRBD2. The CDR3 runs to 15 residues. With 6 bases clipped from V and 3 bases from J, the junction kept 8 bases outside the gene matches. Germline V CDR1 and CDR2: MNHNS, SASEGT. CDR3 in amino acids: CASRPSGRGVYEQYF. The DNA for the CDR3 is TGTGCCAGCAGACCAAGCGGGAGGGGGGTCTACGAGCAGTACTTC.

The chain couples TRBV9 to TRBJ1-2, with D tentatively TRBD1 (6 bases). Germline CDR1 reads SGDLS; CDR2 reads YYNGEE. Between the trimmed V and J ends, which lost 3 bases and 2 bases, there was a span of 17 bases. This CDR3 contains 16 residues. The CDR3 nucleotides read TGTGCCAGCAGCGCCCGACTTTTAGGGGGAAACTATGGCTACACCTTC. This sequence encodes CASSARLLGGNYGYTF.

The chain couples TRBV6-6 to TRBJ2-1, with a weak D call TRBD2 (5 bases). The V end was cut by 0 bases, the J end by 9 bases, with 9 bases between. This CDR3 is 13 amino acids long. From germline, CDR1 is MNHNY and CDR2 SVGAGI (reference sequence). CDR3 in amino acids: CASSYSGVGEQFF. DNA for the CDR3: TGTGCCAGCAGTTACTCGGGAGTAGGTGAGCAGTTCTTC.

Here the CDR3 DNA reads TGTGCCAGTCCGACTAGCGGGAGGGTAAACCATTTATACAATGAGCAGTTCTTC. Protein product: CASPTSGRVNHLYNEQFF. The genes are TRBV19 and TRBJ2-1; 14 bases are a match to TRBD2. The CDR3 totals 18 residues. J lost 4 bases, V lost 8 bases, and 13 bases had no gene match. CDR1 LNHDA and CDR2 SQIVND come from the germline V gene (reference sequence).

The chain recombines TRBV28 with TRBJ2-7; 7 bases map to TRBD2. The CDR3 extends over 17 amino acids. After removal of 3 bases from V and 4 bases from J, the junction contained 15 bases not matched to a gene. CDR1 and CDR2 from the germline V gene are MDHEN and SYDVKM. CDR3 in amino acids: CASSLGQLRGLKYEQYF. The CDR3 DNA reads TGTGCCAGCAGTTTGGGGCAGCTCCGGGGACTAAAATACGAGCAGTACTTC.

CDR3 in DNA: TGTGCCAGCAGTTACTCTGGCGGGGGCAATGAAAAACTGTTTTTT. Protein: CASSYSGGGNEKLFF. The rearrangement joins TRBV6-6 to TRBJ1-4, with D possibly being TRBD1 (6 bases). The CDR3 totals 15 residues. CDR1 is MNHNY, CDR2 SVGAGI, per germline (reference sequence). Trimming pared 0 bases from V and 5 bases from J, leaving 10 bases between.

The CDR3 DNA reads TGTGCCAGCAGCTTACGGGGTAATGAGCAGTTCTTC. This encodes CASSLRGNEQFF. V and J are TRBV7-9 and TRBJ2-1; possible D gene TRBD2, 5 bases. This CDR3 comprises 12 residues. Germline-derived CDR1 and CDR2 are SEHNR and FQNEAQ (reference sequence). The V end was cut by 2 bases, the J end by 7 bases, with 6 bases between.

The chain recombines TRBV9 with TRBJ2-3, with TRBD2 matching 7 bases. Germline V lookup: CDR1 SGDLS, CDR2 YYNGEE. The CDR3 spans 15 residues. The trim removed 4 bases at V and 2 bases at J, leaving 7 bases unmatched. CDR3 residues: CASSSSGFSTDTQYF. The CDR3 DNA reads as TGTGCCAGCAGCAGTAGCGGGTTTTCCACAGATACGCAGTATTTT.

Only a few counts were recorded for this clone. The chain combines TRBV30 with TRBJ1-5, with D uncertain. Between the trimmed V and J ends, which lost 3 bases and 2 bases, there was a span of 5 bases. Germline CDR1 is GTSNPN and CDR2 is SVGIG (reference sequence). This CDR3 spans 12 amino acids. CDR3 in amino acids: CAWSGGNQPQHF. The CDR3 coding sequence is TGTGCCTGGAGCGGGGGCAATCAGCCCCAGCATTTT.

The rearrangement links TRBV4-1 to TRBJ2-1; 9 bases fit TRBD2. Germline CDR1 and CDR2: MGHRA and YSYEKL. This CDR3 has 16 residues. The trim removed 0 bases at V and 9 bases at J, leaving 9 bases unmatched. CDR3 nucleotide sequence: TGCGCCAGCAGCCAAGATGAGATAGCGGGAGAACGTGAGCAGTTCTTC. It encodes CASSQDEIAGEREQFF.

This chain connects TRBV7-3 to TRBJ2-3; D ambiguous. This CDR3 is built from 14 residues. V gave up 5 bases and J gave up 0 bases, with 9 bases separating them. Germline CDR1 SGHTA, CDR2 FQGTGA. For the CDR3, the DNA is TGTGCCAGCAGCCCGACACCTAGCACAGATACGCAGTATTTT. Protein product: CASSPTPSTDTQYF.